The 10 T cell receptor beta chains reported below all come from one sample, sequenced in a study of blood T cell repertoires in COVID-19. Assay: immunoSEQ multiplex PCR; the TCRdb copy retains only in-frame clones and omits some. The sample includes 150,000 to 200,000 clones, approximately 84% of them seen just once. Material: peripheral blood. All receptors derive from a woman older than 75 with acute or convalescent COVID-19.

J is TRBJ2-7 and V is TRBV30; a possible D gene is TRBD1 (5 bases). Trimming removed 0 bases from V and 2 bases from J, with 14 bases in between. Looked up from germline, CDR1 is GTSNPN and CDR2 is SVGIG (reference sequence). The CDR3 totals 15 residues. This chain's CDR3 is CAWSVGGAATYEQYF. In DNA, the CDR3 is TGTGCCTGGAGTGTAGGTGGGGCGGCTACCTACGAGCAGTACTTC. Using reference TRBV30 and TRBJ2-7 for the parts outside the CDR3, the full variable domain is SQTIHQWPATLVQPVGSPLSLECTVEGTSNPNLYWYRQAAGRGLQLLFYSVGIGQISSEVPQNLSASRPQDRQFILSSKKLLLSDSGFYLCAWSVGGAATYEQYFGPGTRLTVT.

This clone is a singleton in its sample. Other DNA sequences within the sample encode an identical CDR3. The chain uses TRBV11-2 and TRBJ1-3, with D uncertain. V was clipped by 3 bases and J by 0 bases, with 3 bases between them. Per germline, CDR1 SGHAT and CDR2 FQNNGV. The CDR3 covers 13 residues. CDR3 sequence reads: CASSLSSGNTIYF. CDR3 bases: TGTGCCAGCAGCTTGAGCTCTGGAAACACCATATATTTT.

The CDR3 nucleotides read TGCGCCAGCAGCTTGCAGGGGGCTAAGGAGACCCAGTACTTC. This gives the protein CASSLQGAKETQYF. The rearrangement uses TRBV5-1 and TRBJ2-5, with 8 bases aligning to TRBD1. This CDR3 is 14 amino acids long. V lost 1 base, J lost 5 bases, and 4 bases stayed unmatched. The V gene's germline CDR1 is SGHRS and CDR2 YFSETQ.

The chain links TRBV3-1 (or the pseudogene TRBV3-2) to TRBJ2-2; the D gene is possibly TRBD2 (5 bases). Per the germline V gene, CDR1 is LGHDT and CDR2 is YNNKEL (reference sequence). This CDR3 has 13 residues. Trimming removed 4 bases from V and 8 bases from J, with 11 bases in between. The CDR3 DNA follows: TGTGCCAGCAGCCCGCCAGCGGCGGGGGAGCTGTTTTTT. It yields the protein CASSPPAAGELFF.

CDR3 bases: TGTGCCAGTAGTATTAGACTAGGTGGGGATGAGCAGTTCTTC. Translating gives CASSIRLGGDEQFF. The V gene is TRBV19, the J gene TRBJ2-1; possibly TRBD2 for D (6 bases). V shed 3 bases and J shed 8 bases, with 14 bases lying between them. The germline CDR1 and CDR2 sequences are LNHDA and SQIVND (reference sequence). This CDR3 region has 14 residues.

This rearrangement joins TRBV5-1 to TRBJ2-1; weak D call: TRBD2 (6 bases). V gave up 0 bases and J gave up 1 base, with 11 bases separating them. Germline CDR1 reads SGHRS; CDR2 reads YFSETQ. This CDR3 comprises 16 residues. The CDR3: CASSLGAGFSYNEQFF. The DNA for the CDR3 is TGCGCCAGCAGCTTGGGGGCGGGGTTTTCCTACAATGAGCAGTTCTTC.

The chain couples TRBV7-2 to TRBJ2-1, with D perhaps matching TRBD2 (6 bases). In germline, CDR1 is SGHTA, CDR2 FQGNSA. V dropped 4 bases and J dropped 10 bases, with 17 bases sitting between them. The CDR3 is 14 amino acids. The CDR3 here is CASSSRTTRWEQFF. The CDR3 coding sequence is TGTGCCAGCAGCTCCAGGACTACCCGATGGGAGCAGTTCTTC.

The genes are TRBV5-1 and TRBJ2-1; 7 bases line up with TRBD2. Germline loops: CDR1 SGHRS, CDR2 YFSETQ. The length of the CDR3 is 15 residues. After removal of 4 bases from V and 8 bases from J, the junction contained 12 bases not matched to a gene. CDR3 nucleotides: TGCGCCAGCAGCCCTACTAGCGCCCCTACCTATGAGCAGTTCTTC. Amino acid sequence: CASSPTSAPTYEQFF.

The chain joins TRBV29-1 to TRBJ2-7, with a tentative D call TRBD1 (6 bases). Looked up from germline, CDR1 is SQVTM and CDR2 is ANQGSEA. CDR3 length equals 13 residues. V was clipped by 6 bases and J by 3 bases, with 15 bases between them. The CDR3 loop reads CSVIPRDNYEQYF. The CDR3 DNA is TGCAGCGTAATACCGAGGGACAACTACGAGCAGTACTTC.

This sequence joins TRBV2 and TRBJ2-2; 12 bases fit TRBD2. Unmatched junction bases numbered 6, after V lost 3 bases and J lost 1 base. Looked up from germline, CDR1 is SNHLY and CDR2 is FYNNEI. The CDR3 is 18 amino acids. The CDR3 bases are TGTGCCAGCAGTGATCCCCAACTAGCGGGAGGGAACACCGGGGAGCTGTTTTTT. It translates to CASSDPQLAGGNTGELFF.